Listed below are T cell receptor beta chains from one sample, sequenced in a study of T cells after posttransplantation cyclophosphamide. The method was immunoSEQ multiplex PCR; TCRdb's version includes in-frame clones alone and lacks a portion of them. The sample has tens of thousands of clones, none seen only once. Sequences were obtained from PBMCs. These receptors were collected from a man in his forties or fifties in good health, CMV-negative, and a related stem cell transplant donor. Both conserved end residues are part of each CDR3. The D gene is left open where the match is weak. Not every row has a clone size; where given, it reads once, few, many or a size class.

>16|TRBV7-8|TRBJ2-2|few|-
TGTGCCAGCAGAAATACGGGACATACGAACACCGGGGAGCTGTTTTTT
CASRNTGHTNTGELFF
>15|TRBV19|TRBJ2-5|-|TRBD1
TGTGCCAGTAGTATAGACCGGGACAGGGGTAAGACCCAGTACTTC
CASSIDRDRGKTQYF
>15|TRBV9|TRBJ2-2|few|-
TGTGCCAGCAGCGTCGGGGTCCCGAACACCGGGGAGCTGTTTTTT
CASSVGVPNTGELFF
>14|TRBV28|TRBJ2-1|many|TRBD2
TGTGCCAGCAGTTCACTAGCGGGAGCATCTGAGCAGTTCTTC
CASSSLAGASEQFF
>13|TRBV6-5|TRBJ1-4|few|-
TGTGCCAGCAGTTACAGGGAGAATGAAAAACTGTTTTTT
CASSYRENEKLFF
>16|TRBV15|TRBJ2-3|-|TRBD2
TGTGCCACCAGCAGAGGAACTAGCGGGGGCACAGATACGCAGTATTTT
CATSRGTSGGTDTQYF
>13|TRBV19|TRBJ2-1|many|-
TGTGCCAGTAGTATAGGAGGCGGGGATGAGCAGTTCTTC
CASSIGGGDEQFF
>15|TRBV5-1|TRBJ2-2|many|-
TGCGCCAGCAGCTTGAGGGACTTAGGAACCGGGGAGCTGTTTTTT
CASSLRDLGTGELFF
>14|TRBV18|TRBJ2-7|many|TRBD2
TGTGCCAGCTCTCAGCTAGCGGGCGGTTACGAGCAGTACTTC
CASSQLAGGYEQYF
>16|TRBV5-5|TRBJ2-5|many|-
TGTGCCAGCAGCTTGAGGTGGACAGATCTGCAAGAGACCCAGTACTTC
CASSLRWTDLQETQYF
>15|TRBV11-2|TRBJ1-3|many|-
TGTGCCAGCAGCACCCCAACCAGGGCCGGAAACACCATATATTTT
CASSTPTRAGNTIYF
>14|TRBV19|TRBJ1-1|many|-
TGTGCCAGTAGTGAAGGGAGGGAGAACACTGAAGCTTTCTTT
CASSEGRENTEAFF
>15|TRBV7-2|TRBJ2-1|-|-
TGTGCCAGCAGCCTCGGGAGCGCCGTTTACAATGAGCAGTTCTTC
CASSLGSAVYNEQFF
>15|TRBV5-1|TRBJ1-6|-|TRBD1
TGCGCCAGCAGCTCGCCGGGACAGGGTAATTCACCCCTCCACTTT
CASSSPGQGNSPLHF
>16|TRBV5-1|TRBJ2-1|many|TRBD2
TGCGCCAGCAGCTTGGAGGTAGCGGGAATTAACGATGAGCAGTTCTTC
CASSLEVAGINDEQFF
>16|TRBV19|TRBJ2-5|many|TRBD2
TGTGCCAGTAGTCCCCACCTACTAGCGGACCAAGAGACCCAGTACTTC
CASSPHLLADQETQYF
>16|TRBV27|TRBJ2-7|-|TRBD1
TGTGCCAGCAGACCTCTCGCCGGGACAGGGGGCACCGAGCAGTACTTC
CASRPLAGTGGTEQYF
>15|TRBV2|TRBJ2-5|-|-
TGTGCCAGCACCCAAGAGGTTCTAGTTGGAGAGACCCAGTACTTC
CASTQEVLVGETQYF
>15|TRBV19|TRBJ2-3|many|-
TGTGCCAGTAGAACCGGACAGTCTAGCACAGATACGCAGTATTTT
CASRTGQSSTDTQYF
>14|TRBV19|TRBJ2-1|many|-
TGTGCCAGTAGTATACAGGGATCCTACAATGAGCAGTTCTTC
CASSIQGSYNEQFF
>15|TRBV12-5|TRBJ2-3|many|TRBD2
TGTGCTAGTGCCAAAGCGGGAGGAAGTGGAGATACGCAGTATTTT
CASAKAGGSGDTQYF
>13|TRBV6-1|TRBJ1-2|many|-
TGTGCCAGCACCTTTGGACAGAACTATGGCTACACCTTC
CASTFGQNYGYTF
>14|TRBV15|TRBJ2-5|-|TRBD1
TGTGCCACCAGCGGGGACAGGGCCCAAGAGACCCAGTACTTC
CATSGDRAQETQYF
>13|TRBV27|TRBJ1-4|many|-
TGTGCCAGCAGTTTCGTCCCAGGGGAAAAACTGTTTTTT
CASSFVPGEKLFF
>17|TRBV5-4|TRBJ1-4|many|TRBD1
TGTGCCAGCAGCTTGGTTTCGTCGGGACAGGGGAATGAAAAACTGTTTTTT
CASSLVSSGQGNEKLFF
>14|TRBV5-6|TRBJ1-1|many|-
TGTGCCAGCAGCTTGGGTCACCCGGGGACTGAAGCTTTCTTT
CASSLGHPGTEAFF
>14|TRBV5-1|TRBJ2-2|many|TRBD1
TGCGCCAGCAGTCAAGGGGGCGCTTCCGGGGAGCTGTTTTTT
CASSQGGASGELFF
>14|TRBV27|TRBJ2-7|many|TRBD1
TGTGCCAGCGGATCCACAGGGGGCTTCTACGAGCAGTACTTC
CASGSTGGFYEQYF
>18|TRBV11-3|TRBJ2-3|many|TRBD1
TGTGCCAGCAGCTCAATATCCCCGGGACAGGGGGGTACAGATACGCAGTATTTT
CASSSISPGQGGTDTQYF
>13|TRBV7-6|TRBJ2-5|many|-
TGTGCCAGCAGCTTACCCGGGCAAGAGACCCAGTACTTC
CASSLPGQETQYF
>13|TRBV9|TRBJ2-1|few|-
TGTGCCAGCAGCGTAGTCGGCTACAATGAGCAGTTCTTC
CASSVVGYNEQFF